Here is one T cell receptor beta chain with its context. This entry comes from a study of graft-versus-host responses after intestinal transplantation. Study details: Induction using anti-thymocyte globulin, followed by tacrolimus and steroids for two to three years, was given to all recipients.

Assay used: immunoSEQ multiplex PCR; TCRdb lists only in-frame clones, some missing. Of about 12,000 clones in the sample, 80% to 90% were seen once. The input for sequencing was PBMCs, taken about 130 days after transplant. The sequence was obtained from a human patient who received an intestinal transplant, so some T cells may come from the graft donor.

The CDR3: CASVDRTNQPQHF. The CDR3 DNA follows: TGTGCTAGTGTGGACCGAACCAATCAGCCCCAGCATTTT. This chain links TRBV12-5 with TRBJ1-5; no reliable D call. Germline V gives CDR1 LGHNT, CDR2 FRNRAP. Trimming removed 7 bases at V and 3 bases at J, with 10 bases between. The CDR3 contains 13 residues.